These 8 T cell receptor beta chains were all obtained from the same sample, sequenced in a study of T cells in Graves' hyperthyroidism and ophthalmopathy. Researchers amplified the TCR beta CDR3 regions from RNA transcripts. Researchers ran a first-round RT-PCR on the TCR CDR3 using the HTBI primer set. MiXCR, applied by TCRdb to the multiplex PCR reads, yields one record per CDR3 protein. This sample carries 370,000 or so distinct CDR3 sequences, 20% to 25% of them seen once, and the ten largest clones take 73%. Sequencing input: blood. Receptor source: a man in his forties or fifties with Graves' hyperthyroidism.

J is TRBJ1-4 and V is TRBV29-1; the D gene is possibly TRBD1 (5 bases). Deletions cut 5 bases from V and 0 bases from J, with 10 bases between. This CDR3 has 14 amino acids. The germline CDR1 and CDR2 sequences are SQVTM and ANQGSEA. CDR3 amino acids: CSVKQDATNEKLFF. CDR3 in DNA: TGCAGCGTTAAACAGGATGCAACTAATGAAAAACTGTTTTTT.

The V call is TRBV28, the J call TRBJ1-5; D gene uncertain. This CDR3 has 12 residues. V lost 4 bases and J lost 7, with 8 bases in between. Germline CDR1 reads MDHEN; CDR2 reads SYDVKM. The CDR3 DNA sequence: TGTGCCAGCAGTTCAACCCGCCAGCCCCAGCATTTT. As protein: CASSSTRQPQHF.

This clonotype was counted a few times. The chain is built from TRBV6-5 and TRBJ1-2; weak D call: TRBD1 (6 bases). The CDR3 is 15 amino acids. V lost 2 bases and J lost 0, with 10 bases in between. Germline V gene sequence: CDR1 MNHEY, CDR2 SVGAGI. Here the CDR3 reads CASSYGAGANYGYTF. CDR3 DNA sequence: TGTGCCAGCAGTTACGGGGCAGGGGCTAACTATGGCTACACCTTC.

In its sample, this clonotype was seen a few times. CDR3 in amino acids: CASSLVIAGGMYEQYF. CDR3 nucleotide sequence: TGTGCCAGCAGTTTAGTAATAGCGGGAGGAATGTACGAGCAGTACTTC. The V gene is TRBV27, the J gene TRBJ2-7, with 10 bases fitting TRBD2. The CDR3 is 16 residues long. Germline V lookup: CDR1 MNHEY, CDR2 SMNVEV (reference sequence). V lost 2 bases, J lost 4 bases, and 8 bases stayed unmatched.

This clonotype was picked up a small number of times. The chain has TRBV12-3 or TRBV12-4 and TRBJ2-1, with 10 bases fitting TRBD2. This CDR3 has 20 amino acids. V shed 6 bases and J 3 bases; nucleotides not matched to a gene: 20. CDR3: CASRPLTGTSVMRDYNEQFF. The CDR3 DNA reads TGTGCCAGCAGGCCCCTCACCGGGACTAGCGTTATGAGGGACTACAATGAGCAGTTCTTC.

This clonotype was seen many times. V and J are TRBV6-1 and TRBJ1-1; TRBD1 is a possible D gene (6 bases). The germline gives CDR1 MNHNS, CDR2 SASEGT. This CDR3 has 14 residues. Trimming removed 2 bases at V and 10 bases at J, with 17 bases between. CDR3: CASSEQGGGRGAFF. Written as DNA, the CDR3 is TGTGCCAGCAGTGAACAAGGAGGGGGGCGAGGAGCTTTCTTT.

This clonotype was seen many times. The chain joins TRBV12-3 or TRBV12-4 to TRBJ1-1; tentative D call: TRBD1 (5 bases). The CDR3 totals 14 residues. The germline V and J ends were trimmed by 4 bases and 2 bases, with 11 bases remaining between them. The CDR3 protein is CASSSGVTNTEAFF. The CDR3 bases are TGTGCCAGCAGTTCGGGGGTAACCAACACTGAAGCTTTCTTT.

In this sample, this clonotype turned up many times. V usage is TRBV20-1 and J usage is TRBJ2-7; D possibly corresponds to TRBD2 (5 bases). Germline values: CDR1 DFQATT, CDR2 SNEGSKA (reference sequence). V lost 5 bases to trimming and J lost 3 bases, with 17 bases between them. The CDR3 has 14 amino acids. The CDR3 DNA reads TGCAGTGCTGAGACCTCCGGACTTAACTACGAGCAGTACTTC. It yields the protein CSAETSGLNYEQYF.